These 32 T cell receptor beta chains came from one sample sequenced in a study of T cells after yellow fever vaccination. A single record per CDR3 protein comes from TCRdb applying MiXCR to the 5' RACE reads. The sample has under 300,000 distinct CDR3 sequences; less than 9% are singletons. The material sequenced was CD4+ T cells sorted from PBMCs, taken 15 days after the yellow fever booster vaccination. The receptor source for this set is a man aged 25 to 40 who received the YFV17D yellow fever vaccine.

The chain is built from TRBV12-3 or TRBV12-4 and TRBJ1-4; tentative D call: TRBD1 (5 bases). V was shortened by 8 bases and J by 7 bases, with 17 bases between the two germline ends. The CDR3 length is 14 residues. As DNA, the CDR3 is TGTGCCAGCGGTCCCGGGGGGGGAGGTGAAAAACTGTTTTTT. It encodes CASGPGGGGEKLFF.

In its sample, this clonotype was seen a few times. This chain uses TRBV18 with TRBJ2-2; perhaps TRBD1 as D (5 bases). V gave up 4 bases and J gave up 2 bases, with 20 bases separating them. Per germline, CDR1 KGHSH and CDR2 LQKENI. This CDR3 has 18 residues. The CDR3 loop is CASSLQRQTPLNTGELFF. The CDR3 DNA reads TGTGCCAGCTCACTCCAACGACAGACACCTCTCAACACCGGGGAGCTGTTTTTT.

This clonotype has at least ten counts. The chain couples TRBV12-3 or TRBV12-4 to TRBJ1-3; D is ambiguous. The V end lost 6 bases, the J end lost 0 bases, and 6 bases lay between the germline ends. The CDR3 totals 13 residues. In DNA, the CDR3 is TGTGCCAGCAGACAGCCCTCTGGAAACACCATATATTTT. Its translation: CASRQPSGNTIYF.

The CDR3 spells CASSTPDRLETQYF. The CDR3 nucleotides read TGCGCCAGCAGCACCCCGGACAGGCTTGAGACCCAGTACTTC. The chain links TRBV5-1 to TRBJ2-5, with 7 bases aligning to TRBD1. V shed 4 bases and J 5 bases; nucleotides not matched to a gene: 8. Germline V CDR1 and CDR2: SGHRS, YFSETQ. The CDR3 has 14 amino acids.

The V and J genes are TRBV3-1 and TRBJ2-5, with TRBD1 matching over 8 bases. Germline CDR1 LGHDT, CDR2 YNNKEL (reference sequence). Trimming at V came to 0 bases and at J to 6 bases, leaving 12 bases not matched to a gene. This CDR3 has 17 residues. The chain's CDR3 is CASSQEWRDRWGKTQYF. Written as DNA, the CDR3 is TGTGCCAGCAGCCAAGAATGGCGGGACAGGTGGGGGAAGACCCAGTACTTC.

This clonotype was found many times. Written as DNA, the CDR3 is TGTGCCAGCAGCTTAAACAGGGACACTGAAGCTTTCTTT. Encoded protein: CASSLNRDTEAFF. The V gene is TRBV7-6, the J gene TRBJ1-1; D is perhaps TRBD1 (6 bases). With 2 bases removed from V and 3 bases from J, the gap between germline ends came to 7 bases. Germline values: CDR1 SGHVS, CDR2 FNYEAQ. This CDR3 region has 13 residues. Complete variable domain (other parts from reference TRBV7-6 and TRBJ1-1): GAGVSQSPRYKVTKRGQDVALRCDPISGHVSLYWYRQALGQGPEFLTYFNYEAQQDKSGLPNDRFSAERPEGSISTLTIQRTEQRDSAMYRCASSLNRDTEAFFGQGTRLTVV.

This chain connects TRBV7-2 to TRBJ2-1; TRBD2 agrees at 7 bases. The CDR3 totals 16 residues. In germline, CDR1 is SGHTA, CDR2 FQGNSA. The junction had 11 bases not matched to a gene; V was cut back by 4 bases and J by 5 bases. This CDR3 reads CASSSPRGGDHNEQFF. CDR3 in DNA: TGTGCCAGCAGCTCCCCTAGGGGAGGGGACCACAATGAGCAGTTCTTC.

Here the CDR3 reads CASSSNRGDTIYF. The CDR3 DNA follows: TGTGCCAGCTCCTCGAACAGGGGAGACACCATATATTTT. This chain joins TRBV18 and TRBJ1-3, with TRBD1 matching 7 bases. The CDR3 spans 13 residues. V lost 6 bases and J lost 8; bases outside the gene matches: 7. Germline V CDR1 and CDR2: KGHSH, LQKENI.

The rearrangement links TRBV12-3 or TRBV12-4 to TRBJ2-7, with 7 bases identical to TRBD2. V lost 8 bases and J lost 5; bases outside the gene matches: 12. The CDR3 is 14 residues long. The CDR3 is CASGSLASGHEQYF. The CDR3 DNA follows: TGTGCCAGCGGCAGCCTGGCTAGCGGCCACGAGCAGTACTTC.

There are a few counts of this clonotype. V and J are TRBV18 and TRBJ1-5; TRBD1 aligns across 9 bases. This CDR3 is built from 15 residues. V lost 3 bases to trimming and J lost 4 bases; unmatched junction nucleotides: 4. Germline-derived CDR1 and CDR2 are KGHSH and LQKENI. The CDR3 bases are TGTGCCAGCTCACCGCAGGGACAGGGAAATCAGCCCCAGCATTTT. It encodes CASSPQGQGNQPQHF.

In this sample, this clonotype turned up many times. The CDR3 spells CASSSTGELFF. CDR3 nucleotides: TGTGCCAGCAGTAGCACCGGGGAGCTGTTTTTT. The chain employs TRBV12-3 or TRBV12-4 and TRBJ2-2; no definite D call. V lost 5 bases and J 4 bases, leaving 2 bases between the germline ends. The CDR3 covers 11 residues.

The V gene is TRBV14, the J gene TRBJ1-1; the D is unclear. Germline loops: CDR1 SGHDN, CDR2 FVKESK. CDR3 length: 11 amino acids. Trimming stripped 0 bases from V and 10 bases from J, with 6 bases between. CDR3 sequence (DNA): TGTGCCAGCAGCCAAGATAGTCCAGCTTTCTTT. It encodes CASSQDSPAFF.

This clonotype has only a few counts. This chain connects TRBV19 to TRBJ1-1, with 8 bases aligning to TRBD1. The CDR3 is made up of 14 amino acids. Germline V gene lookup returns CDR1 LNHDA and CDR2 SQIVND (reference sequence). Trimming took 7 bases from V and 1 from J; bases not matched to a gene: 5. The CDR3 loop reads CASINTGGNTEAFF. The CDR3 bases are TGTGCCAGTATAAACACAGGGGGGAACACTGAAGCTTTCTTT.

Here the CDR3 reads CASSVEQANTEAFF. The CDR3 DNA follows: TGTGCCAGCAGCGTCGAGCAGGCGAACACTGAAGCTTTCTTT. The V gene is TRBV9, the J gene TRBJ1-1; unclear D gene. The CDR3 length is 14 residues. Germline CDR1 is SGDLS and CDR2 is YYNGEE. V was clipped by 2 bases and J by 1 base, with 9 bases between them.

The chain is built from TRBV7-9 and TRBJ2-1; D gene unclear. V was clipped by 6 bases and J by 0 bases, with 12 bases between them. In germline, CDR1 is SEHNR, CDR2 FQNEAQ (reference sequence). The CDR3 is 15 residues long. DNA of the CDR3: TGTGCCAGCAGGTCCAACTCTCCCTCCTACAATGAGCAGTTCTTC. Its translation is CASRSNSPSYNEQFF. The full variable domain, with the rest looked up from reference TRBV7-9 and TRBJ2-1, is DTGVSQNPRHKITKRGQNVTFRCDPISEHNRLYWYRQTLGQGPEFLTYFQNEAQLEKSRLLSDRFSAERPKGSFSTLEIQRTEQGDSAMYLCASRSNSPSYNEQFFGPGTRLTVL.

This clonotype was seen a few times. The chain recombines TRBV3-1 with TRBJ2-1; possible D gene TRBD1, 7 bases. The CDR3 consists of 16 residues. Germline CDR1 and CDR2: LGHDT and YNNKEL (reference sequence). Deletions cut 4 bases from V and 5 bases from J, with 18 bases between. In DNA form, the CDR3 reads TGTGCCAGCAGCCGAACCGACAGGGTAGCGGACAATGAGCAGTTCTTC. Amino acid sequence: CASSRTDRVADNEQFF.

This clonotype showed up many times. The J gene is TRBJ2-7, the V gene TRBV6-6, with D perhaps TRBD1 or TRBD2 (5 bases each). Trimming pared 3 bases from V and 2 bases from J, leaving 11 bases between. CDR3 length: 14 amino acids. Germline loops: CDR1 MNHNY, CDR2 SVGAGI (reference sequence). The CDR3 coding sequence is TGTGCCAGCAGTTATAACCAGGGACCCTACGAGCAGTACTTC. This sequence encodes CASSYNQGPYEQYF.

This clonotype occurred a few times. The chain couples TRBV7-2 to TRBJ2-1; D gene ambiguous. The CDR3 is 16 residues long. CDR1 SGHTA and CDR2 FQGNSA come from the germline V gene. Trimming removed 0 bases at V and 0 bases at J, with 9 bases between. Here the CDR3 DNA reads TGTGCCAGCAGCTTAGCGTGGCAAATCTCCTACAATGAGCAGTTCTTC. Translated: CASSLAWQISYNEQFF.

This clonotype was detected ten times or more. The rearrangement links TRBV28 to TRBJ2-6; D not certain. V shed 6 bases and J shed 0 bases, with 6 bases lying between them. The germline CDR1 and CDR2 sequences are MDHEN and SYDVKM. The CDR3 has 14 amino acids. The CDR3 region is CASSQPSGANVLTF. The CDR3 nucleotides are TGTGCCAGCAGCCAACCCTCTGGGGCCAACGTCCTGACTTTC.

This chain joins TRBV4-3 and TRBJ2-1; D is possibly TRBD1 or TRBD2 (5 bases each). The V and J ends lost 0 bases and 9 bases respectively, with 15 bases between them. CDR3 length: 15 residues. The germline V gene encodes CDR1 LGHNA and CDR2 YSLEER. The CDR3, as DNA: TGCGCCAGCAGCCAAGACGTTCATCGAGGGGCTGAGCAGTTCTTC. Protein sequence: CASSQDVHRGAEQFF.

This clonotype was observed once. Since a much larger clone is just one base distant, this may be a read error. This rearrangement joins TRBV7-2 to TRBJ2-7; 9 positions agree with TRBD2. This CDR3 contains 16 residues. Germline CDR1 reads SGHTA; CDR2 reads FQGNSA. The ends lost 4 bases at V and 4 bases at J; junction bases unmatched: 11. The chain's CDR3 is CASSSGGSGRGYEQYF. The CDR3 bases are TGTGCCAGCAGCTCCGGGGGTAGCGGGAGAGGGTACGAGCAGTACTTC. The full variable domain, in which reference TRBV7-2 and TRBJ2-7 provide the parts outside the CDR3, is GAGVSQSPSNKVTEKGKDVELRCDPISGHTALYWYRQSLGQGLEFLIYFQGNSAPDKSGLPSDRFSAERTGGSVSTLTIQRTQQEDSAVYLCASSSGGSGRGYEQYFGPGTRLTVT.

This clonotype was observed at least ten times. The chain is built from TRBV7-2 and TRBJ2-3; D may be TRBD1 (6 bases). Germline CDR1 reads SGHTA; CDR2 reads FQGNSA. Trimming cost V 2 bases and J 5 bases, with 14 bases left between them. The CDR3 consists of 15 residues. The CDR3 DNA is TGTGCCAGCAGCTTAAAGATCCTAGGGGGAGATACGCAGTATTTT. Protein sequence: CASSLKILGGDTQYF. The full variable domain, with the rest looked up from reference TRBV7-2 and TRBJ2-3, is GAGVSQSPSNKVTEKGKDVELRCDPISGHTALYWYRQSLGQGLEFLIYFQGNSAPDKSGLPSDRFSAERTGGSVSTLTIQRTQQEDSAVYLCASSLKILGGDTQYFGPGTRLTVL.

The sample holds a few counts of this clonotype. The genes are TRBV15 and TRBJ2-3; 10 bases agree with TRBD1. The junction had 8 bases not matched to a gene; V was cut back by 6 bases and J by 5 bases. Germline lookup yields CDR1 LNHNV and CDR2 YYDKDF (reference sequence). This CDR3 region has 15 residues. The CDR3 region has the DNA TGTGCCACCAGTAATTCGGACAGGGGGTTAGATACGCAGTATTTT. Amino acids: CATSNSDRGLDTQYF.

The V gene is TRBV10-3, the J gene TRBJ2-2; TRBD2 agrees at 10 bases. Germline CDR1 reads ENHRY; CDR2 reads SYGVKD. The CDR3 runs 14 residues. The ends lost 2 bases at V and 7 bases at J; junction bases unmatched: 1. CDR3 residues: CAISEASGSGELFF. CDR3 sequence (DNA): TGTGCCATCAGTGAGGCTAGCGGGAGCGGGGAGCTGTTTTTT.

This clonotype was counted ten times or more. The gene calls are TRBV5-1 and TRBJ2-1; 9 positions match TRBD2. Germline CDR1 reads SGHRS; CDR2 reads YFSETQ. V shed 0 bases and J 4 bases; nucleotides not matched to a gene: 2. CDR3 size: 15 residues. This chain's CDR3 is CASSLETSGYNEQFF. DNA of the CDR3: TGCGCCAGCAGCTTGGAGACTAGCGGTTACAATGAGCAGTTCTTC.

This clonotype was picked up many times. This sequence joins TRBV6-5 and TRBJ1-1, with TRBD1 matching 9 bases. CDR3 length: 16 residues. With 6 bases clipped from V and 1 base from J, the junction kept 9 bases outside the gene matches. From germline, CDR1 is MNHEY and CDR2 SVGAGI. The CDR3, as DNA: TGTGCCAGCAGATCCCCTGGACAGGGGAAGAACACTGAAGCTTTCTTT. This encodes CASRSPGQGKNTEAFF.

The chain couples TRBV4-1 to TRBJ2-2; TRBD2 is a possible D gene (5 bases). The CDR3 loop spans 14 amino acids. Germline assignment: CDR1 MGHRA and CDR2 YSYEKL. Trimming cost V 3 bases and J 4 bases, with 9 bases left between them. CDR3 sequence: CASSQSRGTGELFF. The CDR3 DNA reads TGCGCCAGCAGCCAGTCACGGGGCACCGGGGAGCTGTTTTTT.

The rearrangement joins TRBV20-1 to TRBJ2-3, with D hard to call. The CDR3 is made up of 16 amino acids. The germline V gene encodes CDR1 DFQATT and CDR2 SNEGSKA (reference sequence). Trimming stripped 5 bases from V and 0 bases from J, with 18 bases between. In DNA form, the CDR3 reads TGCAGTGCTTCTCCGGCAGTCGCCTCTAGCACAGATACGCAGTATTTT. This codes for CSASPAVASSTDTQYF.

The chain uses TRBV20-1 and TRBJ2-1; 7 nucleotides match TRBD2. From germline, CDR1 is DFQATT and CDR2 SNEGSKA (reference sequence). This CDR3 region has 14 residues. With 6 bases clipped from V and 7 bases from J, the junction kept 12 bases outside the gene matches. CDR3 region: CSAVAGVLMNEQFF. The CDR3 nucleotides are TGCAGTGCCGTCGCGGGAGTCCTCATGAATGAGCAGTTCTTC.

In its sample, this clonotype was seen a few times. The rearrangement uses TRBV18 and TRBJ2-1, with D maybe TRBD1 (6 bases). The CDR3 is 15 amino acids. Germline-derived CDR1 and CDR2 are KGHSH and LQKENI. Trimming cost V 3 bases and J 10 bases, with 19 bases left between them. Here the CDR3 DNA reads TGTGCCAGCTCACCCCCTTTCTCCAGCCAGGGGGAGCAGTTCTTC. This codes for CASSPPFSSQGEQFF.

This chain joins TRBV4-3 and TRBJ2-5; 12 bases line up with TRBD2. The V segment lost 5 bases and the J segment 5 bases; nucleotides outside the gene matches: 6. The CDR3 contains 15 residues. Looked up from germline, CDR1 is LGHNA and CDR2 is YSLEER. The CDR3 DNA sequence: TGCGCCAGCAGCGAGGGACTAGCGGGCGGCGAGACCCAGTACTTC. This codes for CASSEGLAGGETQYF.

In this sample, this clonotype turned up a few times. This rearrangement joins TRBV7-6 to TRBJ2-7; 7 bases agree with TRBD2. The J segment lost 6 bases and the V segment lost 5 bases, leaving 16 bases of the junction unmatched. From germline, CDR1 is SGHVS and CDR2 FNYEAQ. The CDR3 covers 16 residues. CDR3 nucleotide sequence: TGTGCCAGCAGCCCTCGGCCTAGCGGTGAACGCACCGAGCAGTACTTC. Amino acids: CASSPRPSGERTEQYF.